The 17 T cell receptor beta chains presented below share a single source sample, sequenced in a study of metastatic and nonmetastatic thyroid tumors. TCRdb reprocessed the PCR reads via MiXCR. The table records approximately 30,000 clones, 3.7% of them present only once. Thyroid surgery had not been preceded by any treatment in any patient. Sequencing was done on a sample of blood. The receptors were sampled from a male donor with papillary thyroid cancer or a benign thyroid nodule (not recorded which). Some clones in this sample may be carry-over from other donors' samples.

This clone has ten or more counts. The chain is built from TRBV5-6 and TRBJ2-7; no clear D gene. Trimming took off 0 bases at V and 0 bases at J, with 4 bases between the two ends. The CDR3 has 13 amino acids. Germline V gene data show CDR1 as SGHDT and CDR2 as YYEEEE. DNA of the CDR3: TGTGCCAGCAGCTTGGACACCTCCTACGAGCAGTACTTC. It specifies CASSLDTSYEQYF. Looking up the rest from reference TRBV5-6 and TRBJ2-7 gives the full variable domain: DAGVTQSPTHLIKTRGQQVTLRCSPKSGHDTVSWYQQALGQGPQFIFQYYEEEERQRGNFPDRFSGHQFPNYSSELNVNALLLGDSALYLCASSLDTSYEQYFGPGTRLTVT.

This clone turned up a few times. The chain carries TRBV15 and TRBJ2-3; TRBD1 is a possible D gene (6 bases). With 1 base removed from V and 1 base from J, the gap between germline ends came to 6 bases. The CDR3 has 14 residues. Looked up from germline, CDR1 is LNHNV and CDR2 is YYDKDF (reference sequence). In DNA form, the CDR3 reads TGTGCCACCAGCAGAGGGACAGGCACAGATACGCAGTATTTT. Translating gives CATSRGTGTDTQYF.

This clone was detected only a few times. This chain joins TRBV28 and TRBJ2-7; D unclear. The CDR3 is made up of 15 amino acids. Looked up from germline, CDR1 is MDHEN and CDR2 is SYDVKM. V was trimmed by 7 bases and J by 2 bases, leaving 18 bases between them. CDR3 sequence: CASTPRTPATYEQYF. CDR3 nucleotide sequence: TGTGCCAGCACCCCCCGAACACCTGCCACCTACGAGCAGTACTTC.

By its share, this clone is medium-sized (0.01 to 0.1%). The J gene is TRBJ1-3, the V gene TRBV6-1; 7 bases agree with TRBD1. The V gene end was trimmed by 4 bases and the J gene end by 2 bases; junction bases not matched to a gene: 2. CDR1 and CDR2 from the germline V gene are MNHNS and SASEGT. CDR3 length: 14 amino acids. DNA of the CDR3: TGTGCCAGCAGTGCCACAGGGGCTGGAAACACCATATATTTT. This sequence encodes CASSATGAGNTIYF.

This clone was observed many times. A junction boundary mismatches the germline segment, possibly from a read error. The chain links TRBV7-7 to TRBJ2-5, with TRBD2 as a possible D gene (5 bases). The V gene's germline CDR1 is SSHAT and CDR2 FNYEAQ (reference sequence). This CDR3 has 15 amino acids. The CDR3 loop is CASSLASGPQETQYF. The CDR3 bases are TGTGCTAGCAGCTTAGCGTCAGGACCCCAAGAGACCCAGTACTTC.

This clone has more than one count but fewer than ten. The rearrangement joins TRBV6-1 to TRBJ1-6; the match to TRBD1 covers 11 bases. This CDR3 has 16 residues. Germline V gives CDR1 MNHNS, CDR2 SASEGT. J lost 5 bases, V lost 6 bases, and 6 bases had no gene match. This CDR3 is CASSFGQGAHNSPLHF. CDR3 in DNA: TGTGCCAGCAGCTTCGGACAGGGGGCACATAATTCACCCCTCCACTTT.

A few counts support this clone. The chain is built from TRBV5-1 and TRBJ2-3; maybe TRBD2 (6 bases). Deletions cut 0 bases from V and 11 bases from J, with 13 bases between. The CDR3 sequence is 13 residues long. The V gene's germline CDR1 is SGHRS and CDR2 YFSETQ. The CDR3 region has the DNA TGCGCCAGCAGCTTGGGACGGCCGGGGGAGCAGTATTTT. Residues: CASSLGRPGEQYF.

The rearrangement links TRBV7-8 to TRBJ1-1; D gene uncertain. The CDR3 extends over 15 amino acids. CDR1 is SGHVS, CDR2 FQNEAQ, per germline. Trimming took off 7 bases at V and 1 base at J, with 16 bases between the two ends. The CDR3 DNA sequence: TGTGCCAGCAACCTCTTTGGCCCCGGGAACACTGAAGCTTTCTTT. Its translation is CASNLFGPGNTEAFF.

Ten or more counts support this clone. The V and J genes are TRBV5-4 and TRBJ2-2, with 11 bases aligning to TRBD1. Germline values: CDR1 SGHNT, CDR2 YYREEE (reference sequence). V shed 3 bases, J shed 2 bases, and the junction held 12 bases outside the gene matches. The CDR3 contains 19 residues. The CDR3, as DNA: TGTGCCAGCAGCTCCCCCCCGGGACAGGGGGGCCCAAACACCGGGGAGCTGTTTTTT. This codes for CASSSPPGQGGPNTGELFF.

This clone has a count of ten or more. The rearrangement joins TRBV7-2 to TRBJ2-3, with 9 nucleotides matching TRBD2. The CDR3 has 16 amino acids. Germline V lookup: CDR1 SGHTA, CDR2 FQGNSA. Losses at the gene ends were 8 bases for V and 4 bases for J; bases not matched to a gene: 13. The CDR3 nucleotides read TGTGCCAGCCTATCAGGCGGGAGGGGGTTCGCAGATACGCAGTATTTT. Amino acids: CASLSGGRGFADTQYF.

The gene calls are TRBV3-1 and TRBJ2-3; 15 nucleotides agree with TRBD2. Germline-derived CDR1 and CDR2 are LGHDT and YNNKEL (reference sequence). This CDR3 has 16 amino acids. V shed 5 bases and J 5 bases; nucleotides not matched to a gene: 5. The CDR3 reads CASSKSGLAGGDTQYF. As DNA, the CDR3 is TGTGCCAGCAGCAAATCGGGACTAGCGGGAGGAGATACGCAGTATTTT.

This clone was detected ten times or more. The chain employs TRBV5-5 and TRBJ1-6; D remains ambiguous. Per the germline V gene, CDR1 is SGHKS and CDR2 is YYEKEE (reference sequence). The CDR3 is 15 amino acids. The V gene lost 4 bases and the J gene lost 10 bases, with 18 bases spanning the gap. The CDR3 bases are TGTGCCAGCAGCGACCGGCCGGGCCCAGGCTCACCCCTCCACTTT. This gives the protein CASSDRPGPGSPLHF.

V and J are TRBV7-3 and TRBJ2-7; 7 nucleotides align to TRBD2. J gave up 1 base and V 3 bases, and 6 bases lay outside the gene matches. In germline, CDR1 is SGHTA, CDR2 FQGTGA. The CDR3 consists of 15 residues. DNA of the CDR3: TGTGCCAGCAGCTTTTTTGGCGGGAGTTCCTACGAGCAGTACTTC. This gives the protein CASSFFGGSSYEQYF.

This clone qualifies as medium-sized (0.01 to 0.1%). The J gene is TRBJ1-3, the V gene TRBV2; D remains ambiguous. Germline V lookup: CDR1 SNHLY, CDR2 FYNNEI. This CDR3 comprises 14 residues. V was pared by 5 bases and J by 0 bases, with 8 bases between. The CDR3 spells CASSQESSGNTIYF. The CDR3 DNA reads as TGTGCCAGCAGTCAGGAGAGCTCTGGAAACACCATATATTTT.

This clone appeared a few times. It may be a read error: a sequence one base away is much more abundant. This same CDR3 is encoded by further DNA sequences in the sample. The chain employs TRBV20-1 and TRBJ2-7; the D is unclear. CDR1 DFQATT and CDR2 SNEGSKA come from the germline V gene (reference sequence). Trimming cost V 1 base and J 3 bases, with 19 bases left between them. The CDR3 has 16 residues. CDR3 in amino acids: CSARASPATASYEQYF. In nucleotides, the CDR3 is TGCAGTGCTAGAGCTTCGCCCGCTACGGCAAGCTACGAGCAGTACTTC.

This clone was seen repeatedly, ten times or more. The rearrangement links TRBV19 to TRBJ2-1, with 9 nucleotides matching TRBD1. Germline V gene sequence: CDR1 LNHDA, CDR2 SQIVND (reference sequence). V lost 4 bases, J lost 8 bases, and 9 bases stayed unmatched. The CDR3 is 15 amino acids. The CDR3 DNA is TGTGCCAGTAGTACTCCGGGACAGGGTAGGCATGAGCAGTTCTTC. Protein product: CASSTPGQGRHEQFF.

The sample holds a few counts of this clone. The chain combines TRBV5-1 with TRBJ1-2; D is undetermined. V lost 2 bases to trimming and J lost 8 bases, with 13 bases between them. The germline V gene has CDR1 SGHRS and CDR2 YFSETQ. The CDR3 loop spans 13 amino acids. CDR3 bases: TGCGCCAGCAGCTTAGCCGCTGCGTCGGGCTACACCTTC. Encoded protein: CASSLAAASGYTF. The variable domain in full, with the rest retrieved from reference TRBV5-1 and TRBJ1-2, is KAGVTQTPRYLIKTRGQQVTLSCSPISGHRSVSWYQQTPGQGLQFLFEYFSETQRNKGNFPGRFSGRQFSNSRSEMNVSTLELGDSALYLCASSLAAASGYTFGSGTRLTVV.